This T cell receptor (beta chain) was sequenced for a study of blood T cell repertoires in COVID-19. At the level of the study: Italy, Spain and the United States were the sources of the convalescent and acute COVID-19 samples. In each case, the material was cDNA or gDNA derived from T cells, B-cell-depleted T cells, or PBMCs.

The CDR3 covers 12 residues. Germline-derived CDR1 and CDR2 are SNHLY and FYNNEI. V lost 6 bases and J lost 8; bases outside the gene matches: 2. Here immunoSEQ multiplex PCR was the method, and the copy in TCRdb shows in-frame clones only, minus some. The repertoire includes roughly 120,000 clones, 75% to 90% of them detected once, and 7.7% sits in the top ten. The chain links TRBV2 to TRBJ2-1; 9 nucleotides line up with TRBD1. Sequenced: peripheral blood. The receptor comes from a human donor in a cohort sampled during active COVID-19. The CDR3 region is CASSWDRDEQFF. CDR3 DNA sequence: TGTGCCAGCAGCTGGGACAGGGATGAGCAGTTCTTC.